A single sample is the source of the 31 T cell receptor beta chains below, sequenced in a study of T cell repertoires in cytomegalovirus infection. MiXCR was run by TCRdb on the reads, yielding one entry per CDR3 protein. Of approximately 500,000 distinct CDR3 sequences listed, 16% are singletons. The sequenced sample consisted of CD8+ T cells from PBMCs. These receptors all come from a human donor in good health (CMV status not recorded). Some clones in this sample may be carry-over from other donors' samples.

This clonotype has just a few counts. CDR3 sequence (DNA): TGTGCCAGCAGCCCACCCGGACAGAGTCGAGGGGAGCTGTTTTTT. It encodes CASSPPGQSRGELFF. The chain employs TRBV14 and TRBJ2-2; a weak D match, TRBD1 (6 bases). CDR3 size: 15 residues. V shed 4 bases and J shed 8 bases, with 17 bases lying between them. Per the germline V gene, CDR1 is SGHDN and CDR2 is FVKESK.

This clonotype was seen at least ten times. This chain uses TRBV7-8 with TRBJ1-2, with 9 bases identical to TRBD1. The trim removed 1 base at V and 4 bases at J, leaving 4 bases unmatched. This CDR3 is 15 amino acids long. Germline V gives CDR1 SGHVS, CDR2 FQNEAQ. The DNA of the CDR3 is TGTGCCAGCAGCTTAGGGGGACAGGGCGGCTATGGCTACACCTTC. It specifies CASSLGGQGGYGYTF.

This clonotype came up many times. The rearrangement links TRBV7-2 to TRBJ2-5, with 7 bases fitting TRBD2. V lost 4 bases and J lost 0; bases outside the gene matches: 5. CDR1 is SGHTA and CDR2 is FQGNSA in the germline V gene. This CDR3 has 15 residues. The CDR3: CASSSGGSYQETQYF. The CDR3 DNA follows: TGTGCCAGCAGCTCGGGCGGGAGCTACCAAGAGACCCAGTACTTC.

This clonotype was observed at least ten times. The chain links TRBV6-6 to TRBJ2-7, with D perhaps matching TRBD1 or TRBD2 (5 bases each). The germline gives CDR1 MNHNY, CDR2 SVGAGI (reference sequence). Trimming left V 4 bases short and J 1 base short, with 26 bases between. The CDR3 consists of 19 residues. The CDR3 sequence is CASSSHRDGIVTLSYEQYF. CDR3 nucleotides: TGTGCCAGCAGTTCCCACCGGGACGGAATAGTTACTCTTTCCTACGAGCAGTACTTC.

In its sample, this clonotype was seen a few times. CDR3 sequence (DNA): TGTGCCAGCACCTCCTTGACTAGCGGGGCCTACAATGAGCAGTTCTTC. Protein sequence: CASTSLTSGAYNEQFF. V is TRBV28 and J is TRBJ2-1; 11 nucleotides align to TRBD2. CDR1 is MDHEN and CDR2 is SYDVKM in the germline V gene. V was clipped by 7 bases and J by 2 bases; unmatched bases: 7. There are 16 residues in the CDR3.

This clonotype has a count of ten or more. The chain uses TRBV27 and TRBJ2-4, with D perhaps matching TRBD2 (5 bases). Deletions cut 5 bases from V and 1 base from J, with 9 bases between. This CDR3 region has 14 residues. The germline V gene has CDR1 MNHEY and CDR2 SMNVEV (reference sequence). CDR3 loop: CASSTRRAKNIQYF. CDR3 in DNA: TGTGCCAGCAGTACACGGAGGGCCAAAAACATTCAGTACTTC.

In its sample, this clonotype was seen many times. J is TRBJ1-1 and V is TRBV12-3 or TRBV12-4, with D possibly TRBD1 on 5 matching bases. The CDR3 covers 14 residues. V was pared by 6 bases and J by 4 bases, with 15 bases between. The CDR3 DNA reads TGTGCCAGCAGGGACCCCAGGGAGGCCACTGAAGCTTTCTTT. This encodes CASRDPREATEAFF.

This clonotype was seen ten or more times. The rearrangement uses TRBV27 and TRBJ1-5, with 7 bases aligning to TRBD1. This CDR3 is 14 amino acids long. V lost 10 bases, J lost 3 bases, and 9 bases stayed unmatched. From germline, CDR1 is MNHEY and CDR2 SMNVEV (reference sequence). CDR3 sequence (DNA): TGTGCCACCAAATTAGGACAGGACAATCAGCCCCAGCATTTT. Translated: CATKLGQDNQPQHF.

This clonotype was counted many times. The chain links TRBV27 to TRBJ2-2, with D hard to call. CDR1 and CDR2 from the germline V gene are MNHEY and SMNVEV (reference sequence). The CDR3 is 12 residues long. The germline V and J ends were trimmed by 5 bases and 2 bases, with 3 bases remaining between them. CDR3 protein: CASSENTGELFF. The CDR3 bases are TGTGCCAGCAGTGAAAACACCGGGGAGCTGTTTTTT.

There are many counts of this clonotype. V usage is TRBV29-1 and J usage is TRBJ2-7; TRBD1 agrees at 8 bases. The CDR3 covers 12 residues. The germline V gene has CDR1 SQVTM and CDR2 ANQGSEA. V shed 7 bases, J shed 5 bases, and the junction held 7 bases outside the gene matches. CDR3 in amino acids: CSAIGQGNEQYF. DNA of the CDR3: TGCAGCGCCATCGGACAGGGAAACGAGCAGTACTTC.

Many counts were recorded for this clonotype. V usage is TRBV7-9 and J usage is TRBJ1-2; D gene ambiguous. CDR1 SEHNR and CDR2 FQNEAQ come from the germline V gene (reference sequence). This CDR3 contains 17 residues. V was pared by 5 bases and J by 2 bases, with 21 bases between. DNA for the CDR3: TGTGCCAGCAGCCCCCGTGGGCCAGCACACATAAACTATGGCTACACCTTC. Amino acids: CASSPRGPAHINYGYTF.

This clonotype was detected ten times or more. The chain joins TRBV6-1 to TRBJ1-1; D call uncertain. Germline V gene data show CDR1 as MNHNS and CDR2 as SASEGT. V lost 2 bases to trimming and J lost 3 bases, with 4 bases between them. This CDR3 contains 12 residues. CDR3 DNA: TGTGCCAGCAGTGAACAGTACACTGAAGCTTTCTTT. Translating it yields CASSEQYTEAFF.

This clonotype was seen ten or more times. The rearrangement joins TRBV6-2 or TRBV6-3 to TRBJ1-1, with 9 bases fitting TRBD1. The junction had 4 bases not matched to a gene; V was cut back by 6 bases and J by 5 bases. The V gene's germline CDR1 is MNHEY and CDR2 SVGEGT. CDR3 size: 13 residues. The CDR3 nucleotides are TGTGCCAGCAGACAGGGGGCAGGAACTGAAGCTTTCTTT. It specifies CASRQGAGTEAFF.

At least ten counts were recorded for this clonotype. The chain carries TRBV12-3 or TRBV12-4 and TRBJ1-1, with D uncertain. V lost 6 bases to trimming and J lost 2 bases, with 10 bases between them. This CDR3 region has 13 residues. CDR3 loop: CASSLPDNTEAFF. In DNA form, the CDR3 reads TGTGCCAGCAGCCTCCCGGATAACACTGAAGCTTTCTTT.

V is TRBV2 and J is TRBJ2-4; D call uncertain. V was shortened by 4 bases and J by 0 bases, with 10 bases between the two germline ends. Germline CDR1 and CDR2: SNHLY and FYNNEI. The CDR3 runs 15 residues. The CDR3 DNA reads as TGTGCCAGCAGTGGGATTCCGCTAGCCAAAAACATTCAGTACTTC. Its protein is CASSGIPLAKNIQYF.

The rearrangement uses TRBV29-1 and TRBJ2-7, with D perhaps matching TRBD2 (5 bases). CDR1 is SQVTM, CDR2 ANQGSEA, per germline. Trimming left V 4 bases short and J 5 bases short, with 12 bases between. The CDR3 length is 12 residues. The CDR3 sequence: CSVAWGAHEQYF. The CDR3 nucleotides read TGCAGCGTTGCTTGGGGAGCCCACGAGCAGTACTTC.

Ten or more counts support this clonotype. This sequence joins TRBV7-3 and TRBJ2-1, with no clear D. V was cut by 2 bases and J by 6 bases, with 11 bases left in between. CDR3 length: 14 residues. Germline-derived CDR1 and CDR2 are SGHTA and FQGTGA. Here the CDR3 DNA reads TGTGCCAGCAGCTTAGGCCCAGGAATCAATGAGCAGTTCTTC. This codes for CASSLGPGINEQFF. Full variable domain (missing parts from reference TRBV7-3 and TRBJ2-1): GAGVSQTPSNKVTEKGKYVELRCDPISGHTALYWYRQSLGQGPEFLIYFQGTGAADDSGLPNDRFFAVRPEGSVSTLKIQRTERGDSAVYLCASSLGPGINEQFFGPGTRLTVL.

This clonotype was found many times. This rearrangement joins TRBV28 to TRBJ1-5; D not certain. Germline-derived CDR1 and CDR2 are MDHEN and SYDVKM. The CDR3 runs 14 residues. Between the trimmed V and J ends, which lost 5 bases and 7 bases, there was a span of 15 bases. The CDR3 loop is CASSPTGLGQPQHF. The DNA for the CDR3 is TGTGCCAGCAGTCCCACCGGGCTGGGGCAGCCCCAGCATTTT.

This clonotype was counted a single time. This may stem from a read error, because a much larger clone lies one nucleotide away. The chain employs TRBV28 and TRBJ2-4, with D possibly matching TRBD2 (6 bases). Germline V CDR1 and CDR2: MDHEN, SYDVKM. This CDR3 region has 17 residues. The germline V and J ends were trimmed by 9 bases and 0 bases, with 21 bases remaining between them. The CDR3 loop is CARYGAGWSLAKNIQYF. In nucleotides, the CDR3 is TGTGCCAGATATGGGGCGGGGTGGAGTTTAGCCAAAAACATTCAGTACTTC. Full variable domain (outside the CDR3, taken from reference TRBV28 and TRBJ2-4): DVKVTQSSRYLVKRTGEKVFLECVQDMDHENMFWYRQDPGLGLRLIYFSYDVKMKEKGDIPEGYSVSREKKERFSLILESASTNQTSMYLCARYGAGWSLAKNIQYFGAGTRLSVL.

In its sample, this clonotype was seen many times. The rearrangement links TRBV11-2 to TRBJ2-6; D remains unclear. CDR1 is SGHAT, CDR2 FQNNGV, per germline. V was pared by 6 bases and J by 2 bases, with 11 bases between. CDR3 length equals 15 residues. The CDR3 sequence is CASRPTLTGANVLTF. CDR3 DNA: TGTGCCAGCAGACCAACCTTGACTGGGGCCAACGTCCTGACTTTC. Full variable domain (outside the CDR3, taken from reference TRBV11-2 and TRBJ2-6): EAGVAQSPRYKIIEKRQSVAFWCNPISGHATLYWYQQILGQGPKLLIQFQNNGVVDDSQLPKDRFSAERLKGVDSTLKIQPAKLEDSAVYLCASRPTLTGANVLTFGAGSRLTVL.

This clonotype was counted many times. V and J are TRBV7-2 and TRBJ1-2; maybe TRBD1 (5 bases). Germline loops: CDR1 SGHTA, CDR2 FQGNSA. The CDR3 is 17 residues long. V was cut by 0 bases and J by 1 base, with 15 bases left in between. The CDR3 region is CASSLAAAGYVNYGYTF. The CDR3 DNA reads as TGTGCCAGCAGCTTAGCGGCCGCAGGGTACGTTAACTATGGCTACACCTTC.

This clonotype was seen a few times. The chain combines TRBV27 with TRBJ2-7, with 11 bases fitting TRBD2. The V and J ends lost 5 bases and 0 bases, in that order; junction bases with no gene match: 6. The CDR3 consists of 16 residues. The germline V gene encodes CDR1 MNHEY and CDR2 SMNVEV (reference sequence). The CDR3 bases are TGTGCCAGCAGTCCGAACGGACTAGCGGGCTCCTACGAGCAGTACTTC. It codes for CASSPNGLAGSYEQYF.

The sample holds a few counts of this clonotype. V gene TRBV11-3 combines with J gene TRBJ1-1; D perhaps matches TRBD1 (5 bases). Germline CDR1 SGHNT, CDR2 YENEEA. The CDR3 extends over 13 amino acids. V was cut by 5 bases and J by 6 bases, with 13 bases left in between. The CDR3 DNA is TGTGCCAGCAGCCACACCCAAGGGGCTGAAGCTTTCTTT. Its translation is CASSHTQGAEAFF.

This clonotype was detected only a few times. This sequence joins TRBV6-1 and TRBJ1-3; perhaps TRBD1 as D (5 bases). CDR3 size: 15 residues. V lost 7 bases to trimming and J lost 5 bases, with 18 bases between them. The germline CDR1 and CDR2 sequences are MNHNS and SASEGT. CDR3 sequence (DNA): TGTGCCAGCACTCTCTACCGGGACCAAAGAAACACCATATATTTT. It encodes CASTLYRDQRNTIYF.

The sample holds a few counts of this clonotype. V gene TRBV3-1 combines with J gene TRBJ2-5; D assignment may be TRBD1 or TRBD2 (5 bases each). The germline V gene has CDR1 LGHDT and CDR2 YNNKEL (reference sequence). This CDR3 contains 11 residues. Trimming cost V 3 bases and J 7 bases, with 6 bases left between them. Here the CDR3 DNA reads TGTGCCAGCAGCCAGGGACGGACCCAGTACTTC. The encoded protein is CASSQGRTQYF.

This clonotype was counted a few times. The rearrangement joins TRBV5-4 to TRBJ2-1; D may be TRBD1 or TRBD2 (6 bases each). CDR1 is SGHNT and CDR2 is YYREEE in the germline V gene (reference sequence). This CDR3 region has 17 residues. V was pared by 4 bases and J by 4 bases, with 21 bases between. Here the CDR3 DNA reads TGTGCCAGCAGCCCAATGTTCTCGGGGGCGGAGTACAATGAGCAGTTCTTC. Residues: CASSPMFSGAEYNEQFF.

Concerning this clonotype: Germline is not matched at one junction end, which may reflect a read error. The V call is TRBV5-6, the J call TRBJ2-7; D is ambiguous. Germline V CDR1 and CDR2: SGHDT, YYEEEE. The CDR3 is made up of 12 amino acids. The CDR3 region has the DNA TGTGCCAGCGGCTTGGTGGCGGACGAGCAGTACTTC. Residues: CASGLVADEQYF.

This clonotype was seen more than once but under ten times. This chain uses TRBV15 with TRBJ2-4, with D perhaps TRBD2 (7 bases). Germline V gene data show CDR1 as LNHNV and CDR2 as YYDKDF (reference sequence). The CDR3 sequence is 15 residues long. Trimming stripped 3 bases from V and 3 bases from J, with 12 bases between. This CDR3 is CATSRYREGKNIQYF. DNA of the CDR3: TGTGCCACCAGCAGGTACAGGGAGGGCAAAAACATTCAGTACTTC.

The gene calls are TRBV5-1 and TRBJ1-6, with a possible D match to TRBD1 (6 bases). V gave up 0 bases and J gave up 0 bases, with 10 bases separating them. The CDR3 is 17 residues long. The germline V gene encodes CDR1 SGHRS and CDR2 YFSETQ. The chain's CDR3 is CASSLADRSSYNSPLHF. For the CDR3, the DNA is TGCGCCAGCAGCTTGGCCGACAGGAGCTCCTATAATTCACCCCTCCACTTT. The whole variable domain, filled in from reference TRBV5-1 and TRBJ1-6, reads KAGVTQTPRYLIKTRGQQVTLSCSPISGHRSVSWYQQTPGQGLQFLFEYFSETQRNKGNFPGRFSGRQFSNSRSEMNVSTLELGDSALYLCASSLADRSSYNSPLHFGNGTRLTVT.

This clonotype has ten or more counts. The CDR3: CASRTGPSPGELFF. The DNA for the CDR3 is TGTGCCAGCAGGACCGGACCGAGCCCCGGGGAGCTGTTTTTT. The chain has TRBV7-9 and TRBJ2-2; unclear D gene. The V gene's germline CDR1 is SEHNR and CDR2 FQNEAQ (reference sequence). The germline V and J ends were trimmed by 6 bases and 6 bases, with 14 bases remaining between them. CDR3 length equals 14 residues.

The sample holds many counts of this clonotype. V gene TRBV7-9 combines with J gene TRBJ1-2; 9 bases fit TRBD1. With V trimmed by 3 bases and J by 4 bases, 12 bases remained unmatched. This CDR3 is built from 17 residues. Germline assignment: CDR1 SEHNR and CDR2 FQNEAQ (reference sequence). The CDR3 protein is CASSFKPIGTGSYGYTF. In nucleotides, the CDR3 is TGTGCCAGCAGCTTCAAGCCGATCGGGACAGGGAGCTATGGCTACACCTTC. The complete variable domain, with remaining parts taken from reference TRBV7-9 and TRBJ1-2, reads DTGVSQNPRHKITKRGQNVTFRCDPISEHNRLYWYRQTLGQGPEFLTYFQNEAQLEKSRLLSDRFSAERPKGSFSTLEIQRTEQGDSAMYLCASSFKPIGTGSYGYTFGSGTRLTVV.